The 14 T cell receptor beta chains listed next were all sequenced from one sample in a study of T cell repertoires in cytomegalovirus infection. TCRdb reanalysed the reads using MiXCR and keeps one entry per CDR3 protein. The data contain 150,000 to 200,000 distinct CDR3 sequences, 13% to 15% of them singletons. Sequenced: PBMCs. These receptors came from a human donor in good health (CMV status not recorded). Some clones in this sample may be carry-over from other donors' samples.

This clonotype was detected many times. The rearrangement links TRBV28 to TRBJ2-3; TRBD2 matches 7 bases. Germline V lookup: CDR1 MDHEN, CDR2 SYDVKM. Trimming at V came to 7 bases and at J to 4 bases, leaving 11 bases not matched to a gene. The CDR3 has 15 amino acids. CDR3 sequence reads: CASTHGRERADTQYF. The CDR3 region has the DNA TGTGCCAGCACCCACGGGCGGGAGCGGGCAGATACGCAGTATTTT.

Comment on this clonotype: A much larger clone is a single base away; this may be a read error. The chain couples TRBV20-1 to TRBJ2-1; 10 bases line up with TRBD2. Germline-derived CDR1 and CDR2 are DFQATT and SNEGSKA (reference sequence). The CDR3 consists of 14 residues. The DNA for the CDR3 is TGCAGTGCCCCGGGACTAGCGTATCTCAATGAGCAGTGCTTC. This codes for CSAPGLAYLNEQCF.

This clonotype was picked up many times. In DNA form, the CDR3 reads TGTGCCAGCAGCTTACTACAGGGGGCTGAAGCTTTCTTT. Encoded protein: CASSLLQGAEAFF. The chain combines TRBV7-3 with TRBJ1-1; the match to TRBD1 covers 8 bases. The CDR3 consists of 13 residues. Germline V gene data show CDR1 as SGHTA and CDR2 as FQGTGA. After removal of 2 bases from V and 6 bases from J, the junction contained 2 bases not matched to a gene.

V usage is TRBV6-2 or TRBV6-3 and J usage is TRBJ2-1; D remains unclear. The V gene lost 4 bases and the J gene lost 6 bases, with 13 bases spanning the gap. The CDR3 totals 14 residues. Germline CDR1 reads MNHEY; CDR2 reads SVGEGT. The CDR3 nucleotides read TGTGCCAGCAGTTTAGGCATCGTTGGCAATGAGCAGTTCTTC. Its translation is CASSLGIVGNEQFF.

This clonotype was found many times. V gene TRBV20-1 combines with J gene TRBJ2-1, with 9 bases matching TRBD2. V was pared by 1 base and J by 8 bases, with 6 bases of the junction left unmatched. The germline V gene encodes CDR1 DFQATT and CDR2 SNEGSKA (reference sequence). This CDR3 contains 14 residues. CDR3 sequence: CSARAGTSIYEQFF. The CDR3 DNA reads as TGCAGTGCTAGAGCCGGGACTAGCATCTATGAGCAGTTCTTC.

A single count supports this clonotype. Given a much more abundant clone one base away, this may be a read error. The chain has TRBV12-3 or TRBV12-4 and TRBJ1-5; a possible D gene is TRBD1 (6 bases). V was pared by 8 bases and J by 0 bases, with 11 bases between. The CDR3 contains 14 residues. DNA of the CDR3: TGTGCCAGCGACCCGACAGGTAGCAATCAGCCCCAGCATTTT. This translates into CASDPTGSNQPQHF.

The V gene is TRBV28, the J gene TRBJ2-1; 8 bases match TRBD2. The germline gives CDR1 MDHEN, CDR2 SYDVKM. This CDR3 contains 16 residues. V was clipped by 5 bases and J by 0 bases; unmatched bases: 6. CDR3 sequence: CASSPREGSSYNEQFF. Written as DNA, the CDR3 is TGTGCCAGCAGTCCACGGGAGGGAAGCTCCTACAATGAGCAGTTCTTC.

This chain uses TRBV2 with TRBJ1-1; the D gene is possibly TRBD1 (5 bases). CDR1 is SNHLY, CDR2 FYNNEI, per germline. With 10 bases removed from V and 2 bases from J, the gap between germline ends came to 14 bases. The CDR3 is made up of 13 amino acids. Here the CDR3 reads CATFTGLNTEAFF. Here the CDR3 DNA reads TGTGCCACATTCACGGGGCTCAACACTGAAGCTTTCTTT.

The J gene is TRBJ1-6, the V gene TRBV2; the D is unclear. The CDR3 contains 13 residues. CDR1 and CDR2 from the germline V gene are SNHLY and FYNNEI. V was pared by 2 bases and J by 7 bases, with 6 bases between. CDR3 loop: CASSENQNSPLHF. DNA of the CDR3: TGTGCCAGCAGTGAAAACCAGAATTCACCCCTCCACTTT. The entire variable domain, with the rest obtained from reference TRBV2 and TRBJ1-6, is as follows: EPEVTQTPSHQVTQMGQEVILRCVPISNHLYFYWYRQILGQKVEFLVSFYNNEISEKSEIFDDQFSVERPDGSNFTLKIRSTKLEDSAMYFCASSENQNSPLHFGNGTRLTVT.

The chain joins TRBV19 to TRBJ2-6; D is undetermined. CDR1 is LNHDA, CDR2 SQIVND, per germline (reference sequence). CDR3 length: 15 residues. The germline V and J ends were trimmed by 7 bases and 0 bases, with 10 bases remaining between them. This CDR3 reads CASTQSLSGANVLTF. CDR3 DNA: TGTGCCAGTACGCAATCCCTCTCTGGGGCCAACGTCCTGACTTTC. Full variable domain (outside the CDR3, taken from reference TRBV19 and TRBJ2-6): DGGITQSPKYLFRKEGQNVTLSCEQNLNHDAMYWYRQDPGQGLRLIYYSQIVNDFQKGDIAEGYSVSREKKESFPLTVTSAQKNPTAFYLCASTQSLSGANVLTFGAGSRLTVL.

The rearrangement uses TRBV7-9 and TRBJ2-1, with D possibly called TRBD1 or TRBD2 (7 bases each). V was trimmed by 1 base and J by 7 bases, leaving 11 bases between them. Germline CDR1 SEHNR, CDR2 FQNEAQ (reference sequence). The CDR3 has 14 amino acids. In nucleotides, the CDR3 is TGTGCCAGCAGCTTAGACAGGGGAGGGAATGAGCAGTTCTTC. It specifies CASSLDRGGNEQFF.

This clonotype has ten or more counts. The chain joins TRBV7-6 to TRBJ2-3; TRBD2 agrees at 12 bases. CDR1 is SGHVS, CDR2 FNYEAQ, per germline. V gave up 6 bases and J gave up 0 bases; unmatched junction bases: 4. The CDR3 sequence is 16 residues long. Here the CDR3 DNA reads TGTGCCAGCAGACCGACTAGCGGGGGTAGCACAGATACGCAGTATTTT. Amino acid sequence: CASRPTSGGSTDTQYF.

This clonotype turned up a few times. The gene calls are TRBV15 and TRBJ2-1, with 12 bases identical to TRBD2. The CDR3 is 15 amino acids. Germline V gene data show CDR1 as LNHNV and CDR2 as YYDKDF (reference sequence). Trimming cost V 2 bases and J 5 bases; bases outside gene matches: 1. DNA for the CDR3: TGTGCCACCAGCAGATGGACTAGCGGGGACAATGAGCAGTTCTTC. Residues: CATSRWTSGDNEQFF.

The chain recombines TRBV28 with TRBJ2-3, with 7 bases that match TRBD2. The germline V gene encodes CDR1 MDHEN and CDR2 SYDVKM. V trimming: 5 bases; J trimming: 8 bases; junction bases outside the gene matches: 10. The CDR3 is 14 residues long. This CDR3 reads CASSPPVSGGTQYF. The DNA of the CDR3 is TGTGCCAGCAGTCCTCCTGTTTCGGGGGGTACGCAGTATTTT. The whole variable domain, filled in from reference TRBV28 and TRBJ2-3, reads DVKVTQSSRYLVKRTGEKVFLECVQDMDHENMFWYRQDPGLGLRLIYFSYDVKMKEKGDIPEGYSVSREKKERFSLILESASTNQTSMYLCASSPPVSGGTQYFGPGTRLTVL.